These 5 T cell receptor beta chains share one sample of origin, sequenced in a study of shared clonotypes between healthy human individuals. The naive CD8 population came from CD45RO-negative cells selected for CCR7, without terminally differentiated effector memory CD45RA+ cells. Profiled with immunoSEQ multiplex PCR; TCRdb holds only in-frame clones, not every one. The sample includes about 2.1 million clones, 90% to 95% of them seen just once. Input material: naive CD8+ T cells from PBMCs. The receptors were gathered from a man younger than 35 in good health. Some clones in this sample may be carry-over from other donors' samples.

The chain joins TRBV7-8 to TRBJ2-7; TRBD2 matches 14 bases. This CDR3 comprises 15 residues. CDR1 SGHVS and CDR2 FQNEAQ come from the germline V gene. Unmatched junction bases numbered 4, after V lost 3 bases and J lost 6 bases. The CDR3, as DNA: TGTGCCAGCAGCTTGGGACTAGCGGGAGTCACCGAGCAGTACTTC. Encoded protein: CASSLGLAGVTEQYF.

The rearrangement joins TRBV10-2 to TRBJ1-1; 8 bases agree with TRBD1. The trim removed 2 bases at V and 2 bases at J, leaving 4 bases unmatched. The germline CDR1 and CDR2 sequences are WSHSY and SAAADI. This CDR3 is 15 amino acids long. The CDR3 spells CASSEVDRGNTEAFF. The CDR3 DNA is TGCGCCAGCAGTGAGGTAGACAGGGGCAACACTGAAGCTTTCTTT.

This chain joins TRBV29-1 and TRBJ2-7, with D perhaps TRBD2 (7 bases). Germline-derived CDR1 and CDR2 are SQVTM and ANQGSEA. V lost 4 bases and J lost 3, with 19 bases in between. This CDR3 region has 15 residues. The CDR3 spells CSVVWGGGLNYEQYF. CDR3 DNA: TGCAGCGTTGTTTGGGGAGGGGGGCTCAACTACGAGCAGTACTTC.

This clone was seen a single time. The rearrangement joins TRBV7-8 to TRBJ2-3, with D possibly matching TRBD2 (6 bases). This CDR3 spans 15 amino acids. The V end was cut by 5 bases, the J end by 4 bases, with 16 bases between. Germline CDR1 reads SGHVS; CDR2 reads FQNEAQ. The CDR3 DNA reads TGTGCCAGCAGCCCCGGGGCACTAGCAGCAGATACGCAGTATTTT. Its translation: CASSPGALAADTQYF.

The gene calls are TRBV27 and TRBJ2-1; D is undetermined. V was clipped by 2 bases and J by 7 bases, with 15 bases between them. The CDR3 is made up of 15 amino acids. Germline CDR1 MNHEY, CDR2 SMNVEV (reference sequence). The CDR3 DNA follows: TGTGCCAGCAGTTTAGGGTCGGGTATGGCGAATGAGCAGTTCTTC. Protein product: CASSLGSGMANEQFF.